This TCR beta chain appears in the sequencing data of a study of blood T cell repertoires in COVID-19. V was cut by 3 bases and J by 5 bases, with 13 bases left in between. CDR1 is SGHVS and CDR2 is FQNEAQ in the germline V gene. The length of the CDR3 is 14 residues. Only in-frame clones appear in the TCRdb table, and some are missing; sequencing was by immunoSEQ multiplex PCR. This table holds 240,000 or so clones, roughly 80% found once. The source is a woman aged 55-70 years with active or convalescent COVID-19. J is TRBJ1-1 and V is TRBV7-8, with D unclear. Sequenced: peripheral blood. The CDR3 sequence: CASSFTLPHTEAFF. In nucleotides, the CDR3 is TGTGCCAGCAGCTTCACCCTGCCACATACTGAAGCTTTCTTT.